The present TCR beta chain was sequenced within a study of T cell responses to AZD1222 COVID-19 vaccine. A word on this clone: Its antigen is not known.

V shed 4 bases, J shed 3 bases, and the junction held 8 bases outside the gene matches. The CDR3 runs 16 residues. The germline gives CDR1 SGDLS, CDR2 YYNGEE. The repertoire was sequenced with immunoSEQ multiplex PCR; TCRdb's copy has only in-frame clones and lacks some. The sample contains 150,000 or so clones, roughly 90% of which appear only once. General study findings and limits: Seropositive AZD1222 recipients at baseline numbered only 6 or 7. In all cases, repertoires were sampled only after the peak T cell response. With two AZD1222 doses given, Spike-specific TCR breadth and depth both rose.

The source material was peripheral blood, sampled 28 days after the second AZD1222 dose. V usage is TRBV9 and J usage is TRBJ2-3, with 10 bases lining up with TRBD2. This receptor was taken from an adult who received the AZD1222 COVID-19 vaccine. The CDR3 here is CASSSIAGGSTDTQYF. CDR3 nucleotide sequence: TGTGCCAGCAGCTCGATAGCGGGAGGTTCAACAGATACGCAGTATTTT.